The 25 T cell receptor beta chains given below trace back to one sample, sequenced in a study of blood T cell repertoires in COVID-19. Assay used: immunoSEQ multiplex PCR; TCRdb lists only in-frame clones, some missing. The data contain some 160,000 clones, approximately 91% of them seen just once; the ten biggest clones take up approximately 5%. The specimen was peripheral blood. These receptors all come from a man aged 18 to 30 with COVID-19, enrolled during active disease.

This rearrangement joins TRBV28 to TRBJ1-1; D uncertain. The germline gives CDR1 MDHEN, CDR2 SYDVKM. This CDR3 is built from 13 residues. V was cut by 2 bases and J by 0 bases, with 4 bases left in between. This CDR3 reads CASSLGLNTEAFF. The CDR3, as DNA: TGTGCCAGCAGTTTAGGGCTGAACACTGAAGCTTTCTTT.

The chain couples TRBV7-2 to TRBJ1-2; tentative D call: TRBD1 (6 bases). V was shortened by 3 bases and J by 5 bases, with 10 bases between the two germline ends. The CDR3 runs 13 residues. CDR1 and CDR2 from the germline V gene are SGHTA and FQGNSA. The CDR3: CASSFRTVYGYTF. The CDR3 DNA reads TGTGCCAGCAGCTTTAGGACAGTATATGGCTACACCTTC.

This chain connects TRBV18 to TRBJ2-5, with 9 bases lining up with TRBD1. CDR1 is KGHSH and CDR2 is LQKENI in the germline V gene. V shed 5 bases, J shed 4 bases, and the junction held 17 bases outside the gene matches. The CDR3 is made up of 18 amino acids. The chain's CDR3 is CASSTTVAGTGSRETQYF. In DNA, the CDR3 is TGTGCCAGCTCAACAACGGTCGCCGGGACAGGGAGTCGAGAGACCCAGTACTTC.

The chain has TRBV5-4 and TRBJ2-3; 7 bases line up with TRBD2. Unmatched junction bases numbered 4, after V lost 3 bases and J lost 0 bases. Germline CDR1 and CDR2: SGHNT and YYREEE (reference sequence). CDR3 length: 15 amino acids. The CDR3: CASSSPGLSTDTQYF. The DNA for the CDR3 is TGTGCCAGCAGCTCTCCGGGACTAAGCACAGATACGCAGTATTTT.

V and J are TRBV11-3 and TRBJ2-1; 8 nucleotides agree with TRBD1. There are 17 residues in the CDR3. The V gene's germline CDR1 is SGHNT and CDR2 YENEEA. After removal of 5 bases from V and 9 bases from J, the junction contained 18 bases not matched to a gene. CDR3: CASSLTLVRVGQGEQFF. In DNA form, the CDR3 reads TGTGCCAGCAGCCTGACCCTCGTGCGGGTAGGACAGGGTGAGCAGTTCTTC. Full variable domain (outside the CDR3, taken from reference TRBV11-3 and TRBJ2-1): EAGVVQSPRYKIIEKKQPVAFWCNPISGHNTLYWYLQNLGQGPELLIRYENEEAVDDSQLPKDRFSAERLKGVDSTLKIQPAELGDSAVYLCASSLTLVRVGQGEQFFGPGTRLTVL.

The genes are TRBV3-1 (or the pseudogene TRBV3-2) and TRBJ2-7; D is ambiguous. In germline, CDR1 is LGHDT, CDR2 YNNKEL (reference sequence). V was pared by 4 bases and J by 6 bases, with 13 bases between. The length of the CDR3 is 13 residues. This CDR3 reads CASSRANRLEQYF. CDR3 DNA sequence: TGTGCCAGCAGCCGGGCAAATCGGCTCGAGCAGTACTTC.

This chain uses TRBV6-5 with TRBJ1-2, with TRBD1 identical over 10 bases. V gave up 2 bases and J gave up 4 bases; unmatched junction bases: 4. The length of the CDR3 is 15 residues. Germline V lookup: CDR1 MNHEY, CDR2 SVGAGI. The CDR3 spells CASSYGQGDPYGYTF. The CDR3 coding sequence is TGTGCCAGCAGTTACGGACAGGGGGATCCCTATGGCTACACCTTC.

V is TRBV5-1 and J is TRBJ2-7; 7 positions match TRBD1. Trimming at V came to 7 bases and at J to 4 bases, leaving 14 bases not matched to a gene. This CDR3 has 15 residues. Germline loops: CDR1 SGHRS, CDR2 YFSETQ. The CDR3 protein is CASLPGPGTDYEQYF. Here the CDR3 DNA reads TGCGCCAGCTTGCCTGGTCCCGGGACAGATTACGAGCAGTACTTC.

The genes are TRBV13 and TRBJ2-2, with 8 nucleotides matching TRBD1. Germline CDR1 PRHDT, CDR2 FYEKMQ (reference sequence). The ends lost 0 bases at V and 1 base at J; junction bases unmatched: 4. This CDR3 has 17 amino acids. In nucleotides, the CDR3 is TGTGCCAGCAGCTTAGGGGAAGACAGGGGGAACACCGGGGAGCTGTTTTTT. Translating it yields CASSLGEDRGNTGELFF.

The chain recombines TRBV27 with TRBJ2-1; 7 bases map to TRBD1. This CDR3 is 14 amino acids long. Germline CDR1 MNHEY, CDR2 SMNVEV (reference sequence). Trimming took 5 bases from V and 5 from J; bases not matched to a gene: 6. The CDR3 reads CASSHQGGHNEQFF. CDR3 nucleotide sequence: TGTGCCAGCAGTCACCAAGGGGGCCACAATGAGCAGTTCTTC.

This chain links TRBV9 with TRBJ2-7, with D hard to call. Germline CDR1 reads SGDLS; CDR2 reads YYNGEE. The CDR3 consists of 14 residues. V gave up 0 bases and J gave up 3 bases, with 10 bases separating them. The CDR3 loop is CASSVGLNVYEQYF. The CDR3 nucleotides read TGTGCCAGCAGCGTAGGGCTGAACGTCTACGAGCAGTACTTC. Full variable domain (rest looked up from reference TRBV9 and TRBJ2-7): DSGVTQTPKHLITATGQRVTLRCSPRSGDLSVYWYQQSLDQGLQFLIQYYNGEERAKGNILERFSAQQFPDLHSELNLSSLELGDSALYFCASSVGLNVYEQYFGPGTRLTVT.

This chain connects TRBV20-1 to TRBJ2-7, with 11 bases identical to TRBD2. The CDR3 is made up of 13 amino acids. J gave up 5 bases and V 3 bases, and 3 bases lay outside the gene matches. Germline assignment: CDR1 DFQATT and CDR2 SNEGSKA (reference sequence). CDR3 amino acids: CSASLLAGDEQYF. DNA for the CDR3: TGCAGTGCTAGTTTACTAGCGGGAGACGAGCAGTACTTC.

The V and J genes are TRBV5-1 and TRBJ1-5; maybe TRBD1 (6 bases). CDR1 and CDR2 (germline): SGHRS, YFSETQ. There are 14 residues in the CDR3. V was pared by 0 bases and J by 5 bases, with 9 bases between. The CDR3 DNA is TGCGCCAGCAGCTTGGCAGCAGGGGATCAGCCCCAGCATTTT. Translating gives CASSLAAGDQPQHF.

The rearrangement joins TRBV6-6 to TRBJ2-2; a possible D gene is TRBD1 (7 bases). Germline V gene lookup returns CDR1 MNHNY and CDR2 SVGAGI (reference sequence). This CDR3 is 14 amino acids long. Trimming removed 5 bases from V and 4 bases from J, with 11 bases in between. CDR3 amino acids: CASSGGTATGELFF. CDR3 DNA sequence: TGTGCCAGCAGTGGCGGGACAGCCACCGGGGAGCTGTTTTTT.

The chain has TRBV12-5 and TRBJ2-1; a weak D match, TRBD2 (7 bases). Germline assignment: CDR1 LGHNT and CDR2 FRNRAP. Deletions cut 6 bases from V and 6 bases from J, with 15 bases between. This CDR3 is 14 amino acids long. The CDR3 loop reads CASGLGGAPNEQFF. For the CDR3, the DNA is TGTGCTAGTGGCCTAGGGGGGGCACCCAATGAGCAGTTCTTC.

The CDR3 is CASSRDRAFEAFF. CDR3 in DNA: TGTGCCAGCAGTCGGGACAGGGCTTTCGAAGCTTTCTTT. The rearrangement joins TRBV6-5 to TRBJ1-1; 9 nucleotides agree with TRBD1. The junction had 6 bases not matched to a gene; V was cut back by 5 bases and J by 8 bases. The CDR3 length is 13 residues. Per the germline V gene, CDR1 is MNHEY and CDR2 is SVGAGI.

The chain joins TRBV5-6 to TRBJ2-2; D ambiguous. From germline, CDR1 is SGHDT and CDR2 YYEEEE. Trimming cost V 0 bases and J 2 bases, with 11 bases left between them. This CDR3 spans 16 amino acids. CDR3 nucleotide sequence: TGTGCCAGCAGCTTGGCTTCCGGGTATAACACCGGGGAGCTGTTTTTT. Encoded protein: CASSLASGYNTGELFF.

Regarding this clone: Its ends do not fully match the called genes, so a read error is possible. CDR3 in DNA: TGTGCCAGCAGCACCCGGACAGGGGGCTTTGCAACTAATGAAAAACTGCTTTTT. It encodes CASSTRTGGFATNEKLLF. The chain is built from TRBV4-2 and TRBJ1-4, with 11 bases that match TRBD1. The length of the CDR3 is 18 residues. Germline values: CDR1 LGHNA, CDR2 YNFKEQ.

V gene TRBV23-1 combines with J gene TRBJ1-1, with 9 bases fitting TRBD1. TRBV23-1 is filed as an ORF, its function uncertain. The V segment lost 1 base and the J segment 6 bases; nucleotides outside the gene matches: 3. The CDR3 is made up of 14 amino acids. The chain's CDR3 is CASSQLGTGPEAFF. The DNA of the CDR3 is TGCGCCAGCAGTCAATTGGGGACAGGGCCTGAAGCTTTCTTT.

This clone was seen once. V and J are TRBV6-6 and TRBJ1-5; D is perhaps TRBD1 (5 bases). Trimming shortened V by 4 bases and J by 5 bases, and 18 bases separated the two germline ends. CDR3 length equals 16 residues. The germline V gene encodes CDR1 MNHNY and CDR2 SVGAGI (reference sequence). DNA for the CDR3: TGTGCCAGCAGTTCCGGGGCGGGGCGGCGAGATCAGCCCCAGCATTTT. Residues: CASSSGAGRRDQPQHF.

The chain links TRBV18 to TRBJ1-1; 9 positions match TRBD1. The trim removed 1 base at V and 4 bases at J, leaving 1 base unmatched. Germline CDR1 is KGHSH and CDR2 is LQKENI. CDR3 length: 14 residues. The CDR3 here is CASSPLTGGTEAFF. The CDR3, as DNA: TGTGCCAGCTCACCACTGACAGGGGGCACTGAAGCTTTCTTT.

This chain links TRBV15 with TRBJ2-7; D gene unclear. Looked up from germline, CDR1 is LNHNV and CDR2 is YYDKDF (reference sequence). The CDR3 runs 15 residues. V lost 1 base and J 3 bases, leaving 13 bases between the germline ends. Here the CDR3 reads CATSRGGTAGYEQYF. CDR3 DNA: TGTGCCACCAGCAGAGGTGGTACTGCTGGCTACGAGCAGTACTTC.

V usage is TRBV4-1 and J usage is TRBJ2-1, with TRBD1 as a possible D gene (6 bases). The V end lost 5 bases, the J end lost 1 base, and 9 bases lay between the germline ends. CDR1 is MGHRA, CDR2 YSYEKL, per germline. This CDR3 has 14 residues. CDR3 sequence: CASSGGASYNEQFF. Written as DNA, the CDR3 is TGCGCCAGCAGCGGGGGCGCGTCCTACAATGAGCAGTTCTTC.

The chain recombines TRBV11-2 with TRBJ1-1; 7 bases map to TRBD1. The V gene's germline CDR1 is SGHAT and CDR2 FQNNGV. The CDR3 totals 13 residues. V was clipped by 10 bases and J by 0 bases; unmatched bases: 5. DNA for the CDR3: TGTGCCATATTACAGGGGATGAACACTGAAGCTTTCTTT. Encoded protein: CAILQGMNTEAFF. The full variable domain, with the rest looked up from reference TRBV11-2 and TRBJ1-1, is EAGVAQSPRYKIIEKRQSVAFWCNPISGHATLYWYQQILGQGPKLLIQFQNNGVVDDSQLPKDRFSAERLKGVDSTLKIQPAKLEDSAVYLCAILQGMNTEAFFGQGTRLTVV.

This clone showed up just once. This CDR3 reads CASRGTSGTYEQYF. For the CDR3, the DNA is TGTGCCAGCAGGGGGACTAGCGGGACGTACGAGCAGTACTTC. This chain joins TRBV3-1 (or the pseudogene TRBV3-2) and TRBJ2-7; 13 bases fit TRBD2. CDR3 length equals 14 residues. Germline V gene sequence: CDR1 LGHDT, CDR2 YNNKEL (reference sequence). With V trimmed by 6 bases and J by 4 bases, 3 bases remained unmatched.